The clone carrying this T cell receptor (beta chain) was recorded at least ten times. Amplified regions were TCR beta CDR3 sequences from RNA transcripts. In the first-round RT-PCR of the TCR CDR3, the HTBI primer set was used. TCRdb reprocessed the multiplex PCR reads via MiXCR and lists one record per CDR3 protein. The sample has a few hundred thousand distinct CDR3 sequences, approximately 15% seen once; the top ten hold about 20%. The data were taken from a study of T cells in Graves' hyperthyroidism and ophthalmopathy. The CDR3 contains 13 residues. V was shortened by 3 bases and J by 5 bases, with 7 bases between the two germline ends. CDR1 SGHDN and CDR2 FVKESK come from the germline V gene.

Material for sequencing was blood. The receptor was derived from a young woman with Graves' ophthalmopathy. V gene TRBV14 combines with J gene TRBJ2-2, with D perhaps matching TRBD2 (6 bases). The CDR3 coding sequence is TGTGCCAGCAGCCATCGGGGGACCGGGGAGCTGTTTTTT. It translates to CASSHRGTGELFF.